This is a list of T cell receptor beta chains from one sample in a study of T cell responses to AZD1222 COVID-19 vaccine. Generated by immunoSEQ multiplex PCR, the TCRdb table keeps only in-frame clones and is missing some. The table includes over 120,000 clones, 85% to 95% detected once. The sequencing here drew on peripheral blood, taken on day 0 of AZD1222 vaccination. The receptors stem from an adult in good health. Both conserved end residues are part of each CDR3. Fields, in order: D gene, clone size, V gene, J gene, CDR3 DNA, CDR3 protein. A D gene is named only where the DNA matches it firmly. Expanded clones are given a class, and other clones once, few, many or no size at all.

TRBD1	once	TRBV3-1/TRBV3-2	TRBJ1-4	TGTGCCAGCAGTGCGACAGGGGGCGACCGGTCGGGAAAACTGTTTTTT	CASSATGGDRSGKLFF
-	-	TRBV12-3/TRBV12-4	TRBJ1-1	TGTGCCAGCAGTTTAGCGCGAAGGGGTGAAGCTTTCTTT	CASSLARRGEAFF
-	-	TRBV25-1	TRBJ1-6	TGTGCCAGCAGTGAATCAGTCTCCTATAATTCACCCCTCCACTTT	CASSESVSYNSPLHF
-	-	TRBV6-5	TRBJ1-5	TGTGCCAGCAGGGCAGGGAAAGGAAGCAATCAGCCCCAGCATTTT	CASRAGKGSNQPQHF
TRBD2	-	TRBV5-1	TRBJ2-3	TGCGCCAGCCGACTAGCGGGGGGGCCGGCAGATACGCAGTATTTT	CASRLAGGPADTQYF
TRBD1	-	TRBV11-3	TRBJ2-7	TGTGCCAGCAGGGCCGGGACAGGCGTTCTCTACGAGCAGTACTTC	CASRAGTGVLYEQYF
-	-	TRBV18	TRBJ2-7	TGTGCCAGCTCACCACCTCCAGGACTGGGGGCCGGCTCCTACGAGCAGTACTTC	CASSPPPGLGAGSYEQYF
TRBD2	-	TRBV7-9	TRBJ2-5	TGTGCCAGCAGCTCACTAGCGGGGGGATATGAAGAGACCCAGTACTTC	CASSSLAGGYEETQYF
-	-	TRBV7-3	TRBJ1-3	TGTGCCAGCAGCGAGGACAGCTCTGGAAACACCATATATTTT	CASSEDSSGNTIYF
-	-	TRBV18	TRBJ1-1	TGTGCCAGCTCAACAGAGGTTCGCGCCACTGAAGCTTTCTTT	CASSTEVRATEAFF
-	-	TRBV19	TRBJ1-2	TGTGCCAGTAAACAGGGCGGGGCCGAGCCCCGAGGCGCCTTC	CASKQGGAEPRGAF
TRBD1	once	TRBV7-2	TRBJ1-2	TGTGCCAGCAGCTTGGGACAGGGGGAAGAGGGCTACACCTTC	CASSLGQGEEGYTF
-	-	TRBV23-1	TRBJ1-1	TGCGCCAGCAGTCAGACCGGGACGGAGGGGATTCTCCAGGGGGCTTTCTTT	CASSQTGTEGILQGAFF
-	-	TRBV6-5	TRBJ2-1	TGTGCCAGCAGTTACCCGGGCGGTGAGCAGTTCTTC	CASSYPGGEQFF
-	-	TRBV30	TRBJ1-2	TGTGCCTGGAGTGTGGCCAGCTATGGCTACACCTTC	CAWSVASYGYTF
-	-	TRBV30	TRBJ2-7	TGTGCCTGGAGTAACAGCTACGAGCAGTACTTC	CAWSNSYEQYF
-	once	TRBV6-1	TRBJ1-2	TGTGCCAGCAGTGAAGCAACACAGGCCGGCGGGGGTGGCTACACCTTC	CASSEATQAGGGGYTF
-	-	TRBV6-5	TRBJ1-1	TGTGCCAGCAGTTACTCGAGGGGGGGGAGCACTGAAGCTTTCTTT	CASSYSRGGSTEAFF
-	-	TRBV7-2	TRBJ1-2	TGTGCCAGCAGCCAAGGACAGACGACACGCTATGGCTACACCTTC	CASSQGQTTRYGYTF
TRBD1	-	TRBV15	TRBJ1-6	TGTGCCACCAGCAGAGTGGGGCCGGGACAGGGGGATTCACCCCTCCACTTT	CATSRVGPGQGDSPLHF
-	-	TRBV19	TRBJ1-2	TGTGCCAGTAGTCTCACTTACGACAGGATGGGTGACGGCTACACCTTC	CASSLTYDRMGDGYTF
-	-	TRBV3-1/TRBV3-2	TRBJ1-3	TGTGCCAGCAGCCAAGACACCTCTACTCTAAACACCATATATTTT	CASSQDTSTLNTIYF
-	-	TRBV11-1	TRBJ2-7	TGTGCCAGCAGCTTAGCGACCCATTACGAGCAGTACTTC	CASSLATHYEQYF
-	-	TRBV3-1/TRBV3-2	TRBJ2-1	TGTGCCAGCAGCCAAGCTAGCGTCGGCTACAATGAGCAGTTCTTC	CASSQASVGYNEQFF
-	-	TRBV2	TRBJ1-2	TGTGCCAGCAGTCATTTAACAGGAGATCATGGCTACACCTTC	CASSHLTGDHGYTF
-	-	TRBV6-5	TRBJ1-5	TGTGCCAGCAGAAGGACAGCGGATCAGCCCCAGCATTTT	CASRRTADQPQHF
TRBD1	-	TRBV5-1	TRBJ1-2	TGCGCCAGCAGCTTAACAGGGGAAGGAGGCTACACCTTC	CASSLTGEGGYTF
-	-	TRBV11-3	TRBJ2-5	TGTGCCAGCAGCTTAACCGGGGGCGGGACCCAGTACTTC	CASSLTGGGTQYF
-	-	TRBV19	TRBJ1-1	TGTGCCAGTGCGTCAGGGGAGGGCACTGAAGCTTTCTTT	CASASGEGTEAFF
-	-	TRBV6-5	TRBJ2-1	TGTGCCAGCAGTCCCGGCGGGGTCATTGAGGATGAGCAGTTCTTC	CASSPGGVIEDEQFF
-	-	TRBV19	TRBJ1-1	TGTGCCAGTAGTATCGGAGGGCTTACTGAAGCTTTCTTT	CASSIGGLTEAFF
-	once	TRBV7-9	TRBJ1-5	TGTGCCAGCAGCCCGCCCAAGGGACAGCCCCAGCATTTT	CASSPPKGQPQHF
TRBD1	-	TRBV6-2/TRBV6-3	TRBJ1-5	TGTGCCAGCAGTTACGGAGGGGGCAACCATCAGCCCCAGCATTTT	CASSYGGGNHQPQHF
-	-	TRBV10-3	TRBJ1-6	TGTGCCAGCGCTAAAATTCCGACAGTTTCACCCCTCCACTTT	CASAKIPTVSPLHF
TRBD1	-	TRBV5-1	TRBJ2-2	TGCGCCAGCAGCTCGACAGGGGGCGGGACCGGGGAGCTGTTTTTT	CASSSTGGGTGELFF
-	-	TRBV2	TRBJ2-5	TGTGCCAGCAGTGAAAACCTGGTGTCTATAGAGACCCAGTACTTC	CASSENLVSIETQYF
-	-	TRBV7-3	TRBJ2-3	TGTGCCAGCAGCTTGGAGGGGGGGCTTGATACGCAGTATTTT	CASSLEGGLDTQYF
TRBD1	-	TRBV29-1	TRBJ2-2	TGCAGCGTTGCATTTTGGGGACAGGGGTACACCGGGGAGCTGTTTTTT	CSVAFWGQGYTGELFF
-	few	TRBV6-6	TRBJ1-1	TGTGCCAGCAGTTACGGCCAGGCGGCCGAAGCTTTCTTT	CASSYGQAAEAFF
-	-	TRBV4-1	TRBJ1-4	TGCGCCAGTCAGGTCTGGATAGGTAATGAAAAACTGTTTTTT	CASQVWIGNEKLFF
-	-	TRBV6-5	TRBJ1-6	TGTGCCAGCAGGTGGGGGACGTGGGATTCACCCCTCCACTTT	CASRWGTWDSPLHF
TRBD1	-	TRBV15	TRBJ1-4	TGTGCCACCAGCAATCCCCCCAACAGGGGCTGGGGTTATGAAAAACTGTTTTTT	CATSNPPNRGWGYEKLFF
-	-	TRBV5-1	TRBJ1-5	TGCGCCAGCAGCCCCGAGCCGGGGAATCAGCCCCAGCATTTT	CASSPEPGNQPQHF
-	-	TRBV7-2	TRBJ2-2	TGTGCCAGCAGTCTAGCGTACACCGGGGAGCTGTTTTTT	CASSLAYTGELFF
-	once	TRBV3-1/TRBV3-2	TRBJ1-5	TGTGCCAGCAGCCAAGTGTCGGGGGCGGGTTACAATCAGCCCCAGCATTTT	CASSQVSGAGYNQPQHF
-	-	TRBV19	TRBJ1-1	TGTGCCAGTATCTCCCCGGGACGATCTGCTTTCTTT	CASISPGRSAFF
-	-	TRBV29-1	TRBJ1-2	TGCAGCGTTGACGAGGGGAACTATGGCTACACCTTC	CSVDEGNYGYTF
TRBD2	-	TRBV5-4	TRBJ2-3	TGTGCCAGCAGCCCGACTAGCGGGGCCGACACAGATACGCAGTATTTT	CASSPTSGADTDTQYF
-	few	TRBV5-1	TRBJ2-3	TGCGCCAGCGGCGAGGGGTCCACCCATCGCACAGATACGCAGTATTTT	CASGEGSTHRTDTQYF
-	once	TRBV5-4	TRBJ2-3	TGTGCCAGCAGCCCGGCTGGCGTTGCAGATACGCAGTATTTT	CASSPAGVADTQYF
-	once	TRBV7-8	TRBJ1-6	TGTGCCAGCAGCCCCCAAGGTGACGTCTCTGGATCACCCCTCCACTTT	CASSPQGDVSGSPLHF
TRBD1	-	TRBV2	TRBJ2-1	TGTGCCAGCAGAAGGACAGGGGGACTTAGCGGGGCCTCCTACAATGAGCAGTTCTTC	CASRRTGGLSGASYNEQFF
TRBD1	-	TRBV7-6	TRBJ1-1	TGTGCCAGCAGCTTCAGTACAGACCCTGAATGGGACAGGGTTCCGTTT	CASSFSTDPEWDRVPF